Below are 9 T cell receptor beta chains sequenced from a single sample in a study of PD-1 blockade in classical Hodgkin lymphoma. Clones were sequenced by immunoSEQ multiplex PCR, and TCRdb holds only the in-frame ones, with some missing. The sample gives roughly 7,400 clones, roughly 79% of which show up once; over 3.5% is in the top ten. Relapse after autologous stem cell transplantation occurred in every patient, and brentuximab vedotin exposure varied. Thawed PBMCs were the source of CD4+ T cells, purified by magnetic negative selection. Sequencing was performed on CD4+ T cells from blood, taken at baseline. The receptors derive from a human donor with classical Hodgkin lymphoma.

This clone was counted between two and nine times. The chain uses TRBV13 and TRBJ1-6; D may be TRBD1 (5 bases). The CDR3 spans 13 residues. V was clipped by 4 bases and J by 7 bases, with 8 bases between them. Germline-derived CDR1 and CDR2 are PRHDT and FYEKMQ (reference sequence). The chain's CDR3 is CASSSGGNSPLHF. The CDR3 coding sequence is TGTGCCAGCAGCTCGGGGGGAAATTCACCCCTCCACTTT.

There are a few counts of this clone. The chain combines TRBV4-1 with TRBJ1-2; a weak D match, TRBD1 (5 bases). Germline-derived CDR1 and CDR2 are MGHRA and YSYEKL. The CDR3 sequence is 16 residues long. Trimming pared 4 bases from V and 3 bases from J, leaving 18 bases between. CDR3: CASSREGPLGDYGYTF. The DNA of the CDR3 is TGCGCCAGCAGCCGAGAGGGGCCGTTGGGGGACTATGGCTACACCTTC.

The chain has TRBV9 and TRBJ2-3; possible D gene TRBD2, 6 bases. Germline V gene data show CDR1 as SGDLS and CDR2 as YYNGEE. V dropped 3 bases and J dropped 2 bases, with 13 bases sitting between them. The CDR3 has 15 residues. CDR3 sequence: CASSGAAGTTDTQYF. CDR3 nucleotides: TGTGCCAGCAGCGGTGCGGCGGGAACCACAGATACGCAGTATTTT.

The chain couples TRBV6-1 to TRBJ2-2; 11 nucleotides match TRBD2. The V and J ends lost 6 bases and 8 bases, in that order; junction bases with no gene match: 8. The CDR3 totals 15 residues. Germline CDR1 and CDR2: MNHNS and SASEGT. The CDR3 here is CASSRSGGAVGELFF. The CDR3, as DNA: TGTGCCAGCAGCCGTAGCGGGGGGGCCGTTGGGGAGCTGTTTTTT.

The rearrangement joins TRBV25-1 to TRBJ2-7; the D gene is possibly TRBD2 (6 bases). CDR3 length: 15 residues. Per the germline V gene, CDR1 is MGHDK and CDR2 is SYGVNS. The V gene lost 3 bases and the J gene lost 4 bases, with 16 bases spanning the gap. The CDR3 loop is CASSEHHGSKYEQYF. DNA of the CDR3: TGTGCCAGCAGTGAGCATCACGGGAGTAAATACGAGCAGTACTTC.

This clone turned up a few times. The gene calls are TRBV7-9 and TRBJ1-6, with TRBD1 matching over 7 bases. Germline CDR1 and CDR2: SEHNR and FQNEAQ (reference sequence). The CDR3 consists of 14 residues. Unmatched junction bases numbered 12, after V lost 5 bases and J lost 14 bases. The CDR3 here is CASSKTGDGVALHF. CDR3 DNA sequence: TGTGCCAGCAGCAAAACAGGGGATGGTGTGGCCCTCCACTTT. The complete variable domain, with remaining parts taken from reference TRBV7-9 and TRBJ1-6, reads DTGVSQNPRHKITKRGQNVTFRCDPISEHNRLYWYRQTLGQGPEFLTYFQNEAQLEKSRLLSDRFSAERPKGSFSTLEIQRTEQGDSAMYLCASSKTGDGVALHFGNGTRLTVT.

This clone was counted a single time. The V call is TRBV5-4, the J call TRBJ2-5; D gene unclear. The CDR3 is 12 residues long. The germline CDR1 and CDR2 sequences are SGHNT and YYREEE (reference sequence). V shed 3 bases and J shed 5 bases, with 8 bases lying between them. The CDR3 coding sequence is TGTGCCAGCAGCTACCCTAGGGAGACCCAGTACTTC. Residues: CASSYPRETQYF.

This clone occurred a few times. J is TRBJ1-6 and V is TRBV28; the D is unclear. CDR1 and CDR2 from the germline V gene are MDHEN and SYDVKM. The CDR3 is 13 residues long. V gave up 5 bases and J gave up 8 bases, with 10 bases separating them. The CDR3 DNA sequence: TGTGCCAGCAGTCATCAGGTGGATTCACCCCTCCACTTT. Translating it yields CASSHQVDSPLHF. Supplemented by reference TRBV28 and TRBJ1-6, the full variable domain reads DVKVTQSSRYLVKRTGEKVFLECVQDMDHENMFWYRQDPGLGLRLIYFSYDVKMKEKGDIPEGYSVSREKKERFSLILESASTNQTSMYLCASSHQVDSPLHFGNGTRLTVT.

This chain joins TRBV2 and TRBJ1-5; no definite D call. The CDR3 loop spans 15 amino acids. Deletions cut 3 bases from V and 4 bases from J, with 13 bases between. Germline V CDR1 and CDR2: SNHLY, FYNNEI. Here the CDR3 reads CASSELGSGNQPQHF. The DNA of the CDR3 is TGTGCCAGCAGTGAGTTGGGGAGCGGAAATCAGCCCCAGCATTTT.